A single sample gave rise to the 9 T cell receptor beta chains below, sequenced in a study of blood T cells in healthy people across ages. Alongside a J-beta primer mix, a sample-barcoded 5' primer served in a second PCR lasting about 6 to 11 cycles. One entry per CDR3 protein, called by TCRdb with MiXCR from the 5' RACE reads. The sample yields some 730,000 distinct CDR3 sequences, about a fifth seen once. The sample consisted of blood. Receptors were obtained from a man aged 65 to 85 in good health.

The genes are TRBV30 and TRBJ1-5; 9 nucleotides agree with TRBD1. The CDR3 spans 13 residues. Germline loops: CDR1 GTSNPN, CDR2 SVGIG (reference sequence). V gave up 7 bases and J gave up 3 bases; unmatched junction bases: 4. For the CDR3, the DNA is TGTGCCTTGGGGGACAGGGACAATCAGCCCCAGCATTTT. Its translation: CALGDRDNQPQHF.

This sequence joins TRBV29-1 and TRBJ2-7; a weak D match, TRBD1 (5 bases). This CDR3 contains 12 residues. CDR1 and CDR2 (germline): SQVTM, ANQGSEA. CDR3: CKAQGLPYEQYV. For the CDR3, the DNA is TGCAAAGCCCAGGGTCTCCCCTACGAGCAGTACGTC.

This clonotype was observed a handful of times. The genes are TRBV12-5 and TRBJ2-5; D may be TRBD2 (5 bases). This CDR3 comprises 13 residues. The V end was cut by 2 bases, the J end by 5 bases, with 9 bases between. Germline CDR1 is LGHNT and CDR2 is FRNRAP. CDR3: CASGLRGVETQYF. Written as DNA, the CDR3 is TGTGCTAGTGGTTTGCGGGGAGTGGAGACCCAGTACTTC.

The chain is built from TRBV28 and TRBJ2-5; 7 positions match TRBD2. The tail of the sequence fits TRBJ2-7 better, so the J call may be wrong. The germline V gene has CDR1 MDHEN and CDR2 SYDVKM. CDR3 length: 16 residues. CDR3 nucleotides: TGTGCCAGCAGTTTAAACGGCGGGGGAGCGACCTACGAGCAGTACTTC. Its translation: CASSLNGGGATYEQYF.

The chain joins TRBV7-2 to TRBJ2-2; 14 nucleotides align to TRBD2. CDR3 size: 16 residues. Per germline, CDR1 SGHTA and CDR2 FQGNSA. The V segment lost 6 bases and the J segment 2 bases; nucleotides outside the gene matches: 2. The CDR3, as DNA: TGTGCCAGCAGGGGACTAGCGGGAGTTAACACCGGGGAGCTGTTTTTT. Protein: CASRGLAGVNTGELFF. The entire variable domain, with the rest obtained from reference TRBV7-2 and TRBJ2-2, is as follows: GAGVSQSPSNKVTEKGKDVELRCDPISGHTALYWYRQSLGQGLEFLIYFQGNSAPDKSGLPSDRFSAERTGGSVSTLTIQRTQQEDSAVYLCASRGLAGVNTGELFFGEGSRLTVL.

V usage is TRBV2 and J usage is TRBJ2-3; no firm D call. The V gene's germline CDR1 is SNHLY and CDR2 FYNNEI. The CDR3 runs 13 residues. V lost 7 bases and J 4 bases, leaving 12 bases between the germline ends. CDR3 DNA sequence: TGTGCCAGCACATTGCTCCTCGCAGATACGCAGTATTTT. Translated: CASTLLLADTQYF.

The CDR3 is CASNDGQVNEKLFF. The CDR3 DNA sequence: TGTGCCAGCAACGATGGACAGGTTAATGAAAAACTGTTTTTT. The chain combines TRBV6-2 or TRBV6-3 with TRBJ1-4; TRBD1 agrees at 7 bases. V was clipped by 7 bases and J by 4 bases; unmatched bases: 6. The CDR3 spans 14 residues. Germline CDR1 is MNHEY and CDR2 is SVGEGT.

This clonotype appeared a few times. V gene TRBV11-2 combines with J gene TRBJ2-5; TRBD2 agrees at 10 bases. V lost 3 bases and J lost 5; bases outside the gene matches: 6. Looked up from germline, CDR1 is SGHAT and CDR2 is FQNNGV. The CDR3 loop spans 15 amino acids. Here the CDR3 reads CASSFSGGALETQYF. The DNA of the CDR3 is TGTGCCAGCAGCTTCAGCGGGGGGGCCTTGGAGACCCAGTACTTC.

This clonotype has a handful of counts. The rearrangement joins TRBV6-4 to TRBJ2-1; 7 nucleotides line up with TRBD2. V dropped 7 bases and J dropped 10; count of bases not matched to a gene: 7. This CDR3 spans 12 amino acids. Germline CDR1 MRHNA, CDR2 SNTAGT. The CDR3 bases are TGTGCCAGCATTGGGACTATCTCAGAGCAGTTCTTC. Residues: CASIGTISEQFF.